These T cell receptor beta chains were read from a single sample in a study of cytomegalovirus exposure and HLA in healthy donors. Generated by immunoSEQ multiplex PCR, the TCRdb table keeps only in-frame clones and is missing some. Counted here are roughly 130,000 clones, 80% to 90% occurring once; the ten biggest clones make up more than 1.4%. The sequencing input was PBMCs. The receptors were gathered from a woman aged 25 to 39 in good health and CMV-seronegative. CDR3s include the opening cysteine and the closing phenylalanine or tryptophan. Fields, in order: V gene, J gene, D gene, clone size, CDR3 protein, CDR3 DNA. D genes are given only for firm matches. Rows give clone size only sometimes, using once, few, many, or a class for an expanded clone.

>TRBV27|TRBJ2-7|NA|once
CASSGGLGNYEQYF
TGTGCCAGCAGCGGGGGGCTCGGAAACTACGAGCAGTACTTC
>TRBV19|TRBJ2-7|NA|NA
CASSTGGGYEQYF
TGTGCCAGTAGTACTGGGGGAGGCTACGAGCAGTACTTC
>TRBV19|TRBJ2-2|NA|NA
CASSIIETGELFF
TGTGCCAGTAGTATCATAGAAACCGGGGAGCTGTTTTTT
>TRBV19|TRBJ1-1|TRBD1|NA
CASSPGQGGRTEAFF
TGTGCCAGTAGTCCGGGACAGGGAGGGAGGACTGAAGCTTTCTTT
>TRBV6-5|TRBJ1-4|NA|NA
CASSLTRTTNEKLFF
TGTGCCAGCAGTTTAACAAGAACAACTAATGAAAAACTGTTTTTT
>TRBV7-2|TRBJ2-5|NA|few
CASRRPGRSPEETQYF
TGTGCCAGCAGGCGTCCGGGAAGATCGCCTGAGGAGACCCAGTACTTC
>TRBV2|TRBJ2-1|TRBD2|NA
CASSEVSSGGAGNEQFF
TGTGCCAGCAGTGAAGTGTCTAGCGGGGGGGCGGGTAATGAGCAGTTCTTC
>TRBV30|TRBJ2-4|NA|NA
CAWTGGDIQYF
TGTGCCTGGACAGGAGGGGACATTCAGTACTTC
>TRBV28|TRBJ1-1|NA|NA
CASNYRETNTEAFF
TGTGCCAGCAACTACAGGGAGACGAACACTGAAGCTTTCTTT
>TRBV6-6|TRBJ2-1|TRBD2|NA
CASSYGEASGNEQFF
TGTGCCAGCAGTTACGGGGAGGCTAGCGGGAATGAGCAGTTCTTC
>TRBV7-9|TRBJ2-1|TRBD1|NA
CASSLAGTGLNEQFF
TGTGCCAGCAGCTTAGCCGGGACAGGTCTCAATGAGCAGTTCTTC
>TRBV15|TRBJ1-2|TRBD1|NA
CATSRAETGQGGYTF
TGTGCCACCAGCAGAGCCGAGACAGGGCAGGGCGGCTACACCTTC
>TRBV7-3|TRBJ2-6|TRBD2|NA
CASSLAGGSGANVLTF
TGTGCCAGCAGCTTAGCGGGGGGGTCTGGGGCCAACGTCCTGACTTTC
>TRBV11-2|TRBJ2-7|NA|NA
CASSNDRESYEQYF
TGTGCCAGCAGTAACGACAGAGAATCCTACGAGCAGTACTTC
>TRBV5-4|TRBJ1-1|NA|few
CASSSTGFMNTEAFF
TGTGCCAGCAGCTCGACAGGATTCATGAACACTGAAGCTTTCTTT
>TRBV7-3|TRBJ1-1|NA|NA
CASSPRGRPMNTEAFF
TGTGCCAGCAGCCCAAGGGGCCGGCCGATGAACACTGAAGCTTTCTTT
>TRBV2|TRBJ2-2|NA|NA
CASSFEMNTGELFF
TGTGCCAGCTCTTTCGAGATGAACACCGGGGAGCTGTTTTTT
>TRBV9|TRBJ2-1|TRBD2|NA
CASSISRLGSGGASRSSYNEQFF
TGTGCCAGCAGCATATCGAGACTCGGTAGCGGGGGGGCCTCTAGGAGCTCCTACAATGAGCAGTTCTTC
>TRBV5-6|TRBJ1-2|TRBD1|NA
CASSLLGTGELYGYTF
TGTGCCAGCAGCTTGCTGGGGACAGGAGAACTCTATGGCTACACCTTC
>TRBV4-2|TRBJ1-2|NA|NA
CASSQRDSQQPYGYTF
TGTGCCAGCAGCCAGCGGGATAGCCAACAACCCTATGGCTACACCTTC
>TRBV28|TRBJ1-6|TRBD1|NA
CASSLGKSTGRWNSPLHF
TGTGCCAGCAGTTTAGGGAAATCGACAGGGCGATGGAATTCACCCCTCCACTTT
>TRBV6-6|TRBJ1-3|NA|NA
CASMSGSRSGNTIYF
TGTGCCAGCATGTCCGGGTCTCGCTCTGGAAACACCATATATTTT
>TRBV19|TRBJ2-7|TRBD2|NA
CASRLRTSSYEQYF
TGTGCCAGTAGACTTCGGACTAGTTCATACGAGCAGTACTTC
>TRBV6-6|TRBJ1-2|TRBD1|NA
CASKGGTGEYYGYTF
TGTGCCAGCAAGGGGGGGACAGGGGAGTACTATGGCTACACCTTC
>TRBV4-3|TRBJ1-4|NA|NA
CASSQDFGGGDEKLFF
TGCGCCAGCAGCCAAGATTTTGGGGGAGGGGATGAAAAACTGTTTTTT
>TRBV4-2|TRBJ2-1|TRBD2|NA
CASSQVAGSYNEQFF
TGTGCCAGCAGCCAAGTAGCGGGTAGCTACAATGAGCAGTTCTTC
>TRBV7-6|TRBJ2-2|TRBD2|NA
CASRSGLAGANTGELFF
TGTGCCAGCAGATCGGGACTAGCGGGGGCGAACACCGGGGAGCTGTTTTTT
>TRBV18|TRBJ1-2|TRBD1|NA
CASSRTGVNDNYGYTF
TGTGCCAGCTCGCGCACAGGGGTGAACGATAACTATGGCTACACCTTC
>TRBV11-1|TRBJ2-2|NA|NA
CASSLEGAGELFF
TGTGCCAGCAGCTTAGAAGGGGCCGGGGAGCTGTTTTTT
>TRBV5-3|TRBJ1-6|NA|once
CARSYCWGDSRAPLHF
TGTGCCAGAAGTTACTGTTGGGGGGACTCTAGGGCACCCCTCCACTTT
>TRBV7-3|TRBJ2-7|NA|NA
CASSLVAGREQYF
TGTGCCAGCAGCTTAGTGGCAGGGCGGGAGCAGTACTTC